One and the same sample provided the 25 T cell receptor beta chains below, sequenced in a study of CD8 T cells in ankylosing spondylitis. No cognate antigen is known for these TCRs. Findings and limits, study-wide: Typical of ankylosing spondylitis blood, it appeared, was a TCR beta motif of 7 or 8 highly homologous variants.

Each CDR3 protein is one row after TCRdb ran MiXCR on the 5' RACE reads. The sample holds approximately 540,000 distinct CDR3 sequences, about an eighth seen once. Sequencing used blood, either unsorted or a sorted T cell fraction (not recorded which). These receptors came from a male donor with ankylosing spondylitis.

J is TRBJ2-1 and V is TRBV3-1; possible D gene TRBD1, 6 bases. V lost 4 bases and J lost 6, with 13 bases in between. The V gene's germline CDR1 is LGHDT and CDR2 YNNKEL (reference sequence). The CDR3 has 14 residues. Here the CDR3 reads CASSPSGAPNEQFF. The CDR3 DNA reads as TGTGCCAGCAGCCCTTCAGGGGCCCCCAATGAGCAGTTCTTC.

The chain is built from TRBV28 and TRBJ2-5, with unresolved D. The CDR3 sequence is 13 residues long. Germline-derived CDR1 and CDR2 are MDHEN and SYDVKM. V lost 5 bases and J 4 bases, leaving 11 bases between the germline ends. CDR3 DNA sequence: TGTGCCAGCAGTCCCCTGGGGTCAGAGACCCAGTACTTC. It encodes CASSPLGSETQYF.

This clonotype was picked up a small number of times. This chain joins TRBV24-1 and TRBJ2-5; D is undetermined. CDR1 is KGHDR, CDR2 SFDVKD, per germline. CDR3 length: 15 amino acids. V was pared by 3 bases and J by 5 bases, with 15 bases between. The CDR3 nucleotides are TGTGCCACCAGTGATCCGAGATTTCCCCAGGAGACCCAGTACTTC. Its protein product is CATSDPRFPQETQYF.

This clonotype was counted only a few times. The chain has TRBV18 and TRBJ2-6; D unclear. The germline gives CDR1 KGHSH, CDR2 LQKENI. Between the trimmed V and J ends, which lost 0 bases and 0 bases, there was a span of 6 bases. The CDR3 sequence is 16 residues long. CDR3 coding DNA: TGTGCCAGCTCACCACCAACGAGCTCTGGGGCCAACGTCCTGACTTTC. It encodes CASSPPTSSGANVLTF.

This clonotype was counted many times. The CDR3 here is CSARGQPNTGELFF. In DNA, the CDR3 is TGCAGTGCTAGAGGACAACCGAACACCGGGGAGCTGTTTTTT. The V call is TRBV20-1, the J call TRBJ2-2, with D hard to call. Germline CDR1 DFQATT, CDR2 SNEGSKA (reference sequence). The CDR3 is 14 amino acids. Trimming stripped 1 base from V and 0 bases from J, with 6 bases between.

This clonotype was observed a few times. The rearrangement uses TRBV19 and TRBJ1-1; the D is unclear. Trimming stripped 3 bases from V and 2 bases from J, with 7 bases between. CDR3 length: 13 amino acids. Germline CDR1 reads LNHDA; CDR2 reads SQIVND (reference sequence). CDR3 in amino acids: CASSIWGNTEAFF. The DNA of the CDR3 is TGTGCCAGTAGTATTTGGGGTAACACTGAAGCTTTCTTT.

The chain recombines TRBV12-3 or TRBV12-4 with TRBJ2-6, with D tentatively TRBD2 (5 bases). The CDR3 extends over 17 amino acids. The V end lost 5 bases, the J end lost 3 bases, and 17 bases lay between the germline ends. This CDR3 is CASSPSSGVYGANVLTF. CDR3 in DNA: TGTGCCAGCAGTCCTAGCTCAGGCGTCTATGGGGCCAACGTCCTGACTTTC.

This clonotype was found a few times. V and J are TRBV7-2 and TRBJ2-5; unclear D gene. This CDR3 region has 14 residues. Deletions cut 3 bases from V and 1 base from J, with 9 bases between. CDR1 is SGHTA and CDR2 is FQGNSA in the germline V gene. CDR3 sequence: CASSLSPVQETQYF. The DNA of the CDR3 is TGTGCCAGCAGCTTGTCTCCTGTCCAAGAGACCCAGTACTTC.

This clonotype has a handful of counts. The chain joins TRBV7-8 to TRBJ2-2, with 8 bases aligning to TRBD2. Losses at the gene ends were 1 base for V and 4 bases for J; bases not matched to a gene: 11. CDR3 length: 18 residues. Per germline, CDR1 SGHVS and CDR2 FQNEAQ. Here the CDR3 DNA reads TGTGCCAGCAGCTTAGATTTTCGGGAGGGCCGTGGCACCGGGGAGCTGTTTTTT. As protein: CASSLDFREGRGTGELFF. The variable domain in full, completed from reference TRBV7-8 and TRBJ2-2, reads GAGVSQSPRYKVAKRGQDVALRCDPISGHVSLFWYQQALGQGPEFLTYFQNEAQLDKSGLPSDRFFAERPEGSVSTLKIQRTQQEDSAVYLCASSLDFREGRGTGELFFGEGSRLTVL.

This clonotype was picked up a small number of times. The chain joins TRBV29-1 to TRBJ2-5, with D perhaps TRBD1 (7 bases). Germline CDR1 is SQVTM and CDR2 is ANQGSEA. The CDR3 loop spans 11 amino acids. V shed 8 bases and J shed 13 bases, with 20 bases lying between them. Written as DNA, the CDR3 is TGCAGCCCGGGGGACCCTGGACAGGCGTACTTC. Protein: CSPGDPGQAYF.

There are many counts of this clonotype. V usage is TRBV15 and J usage is TRBJ2-1; 8 bases are a match to TRBD2. J gave up 8 bases and V 0 bases, and 9 bases lay outside the gene matches. The CDR3 is 16 amino acids. The germline V gene has CDR1 LNHNV and CDR2 YYDKDF (reference sequence). CDR3 nucleotide sequence: TGTGCCACCAGCAGAGATAAGGCGGGAGGAGTCGATGAGCAGTTCTTC. As protein: CATSRDKAGGVDEQFF. The full variable domain, in which reference TRBV15 and TRBJ2-1 provide the parts outside the CDR3, is DAMVIQNPRYQVTQFGKPVTLSCSQTLNHNVMYWYQQKSSQAPKLLFHYYDKDFNNEADTPDNFQSRRPNTSFCFLDIRSPGLGDTAMYLCATSRDKAGGVDEQFFGPGTRLTVL.

The V gene is TRBV10-1, the J gene TRBJ2-7; D possibly uses TRBD1 or TRBD2 (5 bases each). The V gene lost 0 bases and the J gene lost 6 bases, with 12 bases spanning the gap. Germline loops: CDR1 WNHNN, CDR2 SYGVQD (reference sequence). The CDR3 is 14 residues long. CDR3 coding DNA: TGCGCCAGCAGTGAGTCCGGGGCTAGAGGCGAGCAGTACTTC. This sequence encodes CASSESGARGEQYF.

This clonotype showed up just a few times. J is TRBJ1-2 and V is TRBV12-3 or TRBV12-4; TRBD1 might be the D (5 bases). The CDR3 loop spans 13 amino acids. Trimming took 7 bases from V and 8 from J, leaving 17 bases between them. CDR3 region: CASTIGGDLGYTF. CDR3 coding DNA: TGTGCCAGCACGATCGGGGGAGATTTGGGCTACACCTTC.

This clonotype has just a few counts. This chain links TRBV7-2 with TRBJ2-7; the match to TRBD2 covers 10 bases. This CDR3 is built from 17 residues. J was trimmed by 0 bases and V by 6 bases; bases with no gene match: 11. Germline V gene data show CDR1 as SGHTA and CDR2 as FQGNSA. CDR3 DNA sequence: TGTGCCAGCAGTTACGGACTAGCGGTTACCAGCTCCTACGAGCAGTACTTC. Translating gives CASSYGLAVTSSYEQYF.

The chain employs TRBV21-1 and TRBJ2-1. TRBV21-1 is listed as a pseudogene. CDR3 length: 13 amino acids. The CDR3 DNA reads TGTGCCAGCAGCAAGCAGGCCTACAATGAGCAGTTCTTC. As protein: CASSKQAYNEQFF.

For this clonotype: An end of the junction differs from the germline gene, which may be a read error. The chain carries TRBV11-3 and TRBJ1-6; D is uncertain. Per the germline V gene, CDR1 is SGHNT and CDR2 is YENEEA. The CDR3 has 13 residues. CDR3 amino acids: CARSLVSNSPLHF. CDR3 DNA: TGTGCCCGCAGCTTAGTCAGTAATTCACCCCTCCACTTT.

This clonotype showed up just a few times. The CDR3 DNA follows: TGTGCCAGCAGTTTAACTCCCGGGGGGAGCGGGAGTATCAGCGGGGAGCTGTTTTTT. Its translation: CASSLTPGGSGSISGELFF. The genes are TRBV27 and TRBJ2-2; 8 bases map to TRBD2. The CDR3 is 19 amino acids. Germline CDR1 and CDR2: MNHEY and SMNVEV (reference sequence). V lost 2 bases to trimming and J lost 7 bases; unmatched junction nucleotides: 18.

The chain uses TRBV11-1 and TRBJ2-3, with unresolved D. CDR3 length: 18 amino acids. V shed 1 base and J shed 1 base, with 18 bases lying between them. Germline CDR1 reads SGHAT; CDR2 reads FQDESV (reference sequence). CDR3 sequence: CASSLGRSATTGTDTQYF. CDR3 bases: TGTGCCAGCAGCTTAGGGAGATCGGCCACCACCGGCACAGATACGCAGTATTTT.

This clonotype was observed at least ten times. CDR3: CATSRVASVSGYTF. CDR3 DNA sequence: TGTGCCACCAGCAGAGTCGCAAGCGTCTCTGGCTACACCTTC. This sequence joins TRBV15 and TRBJ1-2; D unclear. The CDR3 contains 14 residues. V lost 1 base and J 7 bases, leaving 13 bases between the germline ends. Germline V gives CDR1 LNHNV, CDR2 YYDKDF (reference sequence).

Written as DNA, the CDR3 is TGTGCCAGCAGAGCGACTAGGACGTCCTACAATGAGCAGTTCTTC. Translating gives CASRATRTSYNEQFF. The rearrangement links TRBV6-1 to TRBJ2-1; D is perhaps TRBD2 (6 bases). Per germline, CDR1 MNHNS and CDR2 SASEGT. The ends were cut back, 6 bases at V and 1 base at J, with 13 bases in the middle. CDR3 length: 15 residues.

This clonotype was detected a few times. This chain uses TRBV10-3 with TRBJ1-6; D ambiguous. Germline-derived CDR1 and CDR2 are ENHRY and SYGVKD. Trimming cost V 11 bases and J 7 bases, with 15 bases left between them. The CDR3 is 13 amino acids. The CDR3 loop is CASHGRENSPLHF. The CDR3 DNA reads as TGTGCCTCTCACGGCCGGGAGAATTCACCCCTCCACTTT.

Many counts were recorded for this clonotype. The chain couples TRBV5-1 to TRBJ1-1; the D gene is possibly TRBD1 (6 bases). The V gene's germline CDR1 is SGHRS and CDR2 YFSETQ. The CDR3 spans 14 residues. Trimming removed 2 bases from V and 0 bases from J, with 8 bases in between. The CDR3 region has the DNA TGCGCCAGCAGCTTCGGGACATTGAACACTGAAGCTTTCTTT. Translated: CASSFGTLNTEAFF.

This rearrangement joins TRBV11-3 to TRBJ2-1, with TRBD1 identical over 7 bases. The J segment lost 12 bases and the V segment lost 1 base, leaving 3 bases of the junction unmatched. Germline-derived CDR1 and CDR2 are SGHNT and YENEEA. CDR3 size: 12 residues. This chain's CDR3 is CASSLGAGGQFF. The CDR3 DNA reads as TGTGCCAGCAGCTTAGGTGCAGGGGGGCAGTTCTTC.

This chain links TRBV2 with TRBJ1-6, with D tentatively TRBD1 (5 bases). This CDR3 spans 13 amino acids. From germline, CDR1 is SNHLY and CDR2 FYNNEI. With 6 bases removed from V and 11 bases from J, the gap between germline ends came to 14 bases. CDR3 region: CASSPGNQTPLHF. As DNA, the CDR3 is TGTGCCAGCAGCCCAGGGAACCAGACACCCCTCCACTTT.

This clonotype appeared a few times. The V call is TRBV2, the J call TRBJ1-1; a weak D match, TRBD1 (5 bases). This CDR3 spans 14 amino acids. The V gene lost 4 bases and the J gene lost 7 bases, with 16 bases spanning the gap. CDR1 and CDR2 from the germline V gene are SNHLY and FYNNEI. The DNA of the CDR3 is TGTGCCAGCAGTGTAAGACAGCCGGAGGGTGAAGCTTTCTTT. It is translated as CASSVRQPEGEAFF.